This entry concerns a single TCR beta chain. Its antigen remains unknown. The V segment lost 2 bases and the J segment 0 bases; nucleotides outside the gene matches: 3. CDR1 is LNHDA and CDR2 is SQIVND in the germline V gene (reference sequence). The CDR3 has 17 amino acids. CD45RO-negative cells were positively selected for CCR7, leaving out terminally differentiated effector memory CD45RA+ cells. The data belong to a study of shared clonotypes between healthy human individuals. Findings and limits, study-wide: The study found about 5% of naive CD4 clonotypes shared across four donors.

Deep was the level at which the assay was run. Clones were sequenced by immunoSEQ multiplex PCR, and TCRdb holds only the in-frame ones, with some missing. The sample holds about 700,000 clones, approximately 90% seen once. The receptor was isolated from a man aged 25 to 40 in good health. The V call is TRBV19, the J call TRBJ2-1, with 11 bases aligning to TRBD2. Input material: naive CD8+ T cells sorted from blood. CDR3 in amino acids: CASSISLAGGSYNEQFF. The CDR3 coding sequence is TGTGCCAGTAGTATATCCCTAGCGGGAGGCTCCTACAATGAGCAGTTCTTC.